This paragraph covers one T cell receptor beta chain sequence. This sample stems from a study of CD8+ T cells in alopecia areata. The CDR3 has 13 amino acids. Losses at the gene ends were 0 bases for V and 8 bases for J; bases not matched to a gene: 5. Per the germline V gene, CDR1 is GTSNPN and CDR2 is SVGIG (reference sequence). From PBMCs, CD4+ and CD8+ T cells were sorted. The sequencing template was cDNA reverse transcribed from extracted RNA. Assay: immunoSEQ multiplex PCR; the TCRdb copy retains only in-frame clones and omits some. The repertoire holds fewer than 150,000 clones, 55% to 70% seen once, with 2.5% to 3% in the top ten.

The rearrangement links TRBV30 to TRBJ1-2; TRBD1 agrees at 8 bases. The sample taken for sequencing was CD4+ T cells sorted from blood. This clonotype was obtained from a human donor in good health. As DNA, the CDR3 is TGTGCCTGGAGTGTCGGGACAGGAATCGGCTACACCTTC. It codes for CAWSVGTGIGYTF.